This TCR beta chain was sequenced during a study of T and B cells in COVID-19 patients. Study in general: Most recovered patients had mild to moderate COVID-19 treated as outpatients. Study outcomes and limitations: There were more than 2,000 TCR clusters exclusive to the recovered cohort, 30 to 40 with low generation probability. In COVID-19 patients, T cell receptor beta variable and joining gene use was reportedly strongly skewed. At recovery TRB diversity and richness exceeded healthy donors, after highly clonal active COVID-19 repertoires.

Each TRB amplification used 250-500 ng of genomic DNA from blood. This CDR3 comprises 14 residues. Germline CDR1 and CDR2: SEHNR and FQNEAQ (reference sequence). Trimming left V 2 bases short and J 7 bases short, with 14 bases between. Multiplex PCR with BIOMED2 TRB-A/B primer pools amplified TRB rearrangements. A single record per CDR3 protein comes from TCRdb applying MiXCR to the multiplex PCR reads. The table lists about 3,600 distinct CDR3 sequences, 20% to 25% of them singletons. In the case of this clonotype: The antigen remains undetermined.

This clonotype was sampled from a human donor with active COVID-19. Sequencing was done on a sample of blood. The chain recombines TRBV7-9 with TRBJ1-1, with D possibly being TRBD1 (6 bases). CDR3 DNA: TGTGCCAGCAGCTTATCGGGGGGGCCTAATGAAGCTTTCTTT. It translates to CASSLSGGPNEAFF.